One sample yielded the 3 T cell receptor beta chains listed below, sequenced in a study of STAT3 mutations in large granular lymphocyte leukemia. Overall study results and limits: At least one immunodominant TCR beta clonotype appeared in every T-cell large granular lymphocyte leukemia patient.

Produced via immunoSEQ multiplex PCR; TCRdb's table is partial and in-frame only. The sample holds about 9,200 clones, more than 70% seen once. Their specific antigens are unknown. Sequencing was done on a sample of peripheral blood mononuclear cells. The source of these receptors is a man in his sixties with T-cell large granular lymphocyte leukemia. Some clones in this sample may be carry-over from other donors' samples.

The CDR3 protein is CASSPDRGHYEQYF. The CDR3 bases are TGTGCCAGCAGTCCGGACAGGGGGCACTACGAGCAGTACTTC. The chain uses TRBV6-5 and TRBJ2-7; 11 bases match TRBD1. CDR1 is MNHEY and CDR2 is SVGAGI in the germline V gene. With V trimmed by 5 bases and J by 3 bases, 3 bases remained unmatched. This CDR3 is 14 amino acids long.

The rearrangement links TRBV10-3 to TRBJ1-1; 7 bases are shared with TRBD1. The CDR3 is 12 residues long. Germline V gives CDR1 ENHRY, CDR2 SYGVKD. Germline trimming cut 6 bases from V and 7 bases from J; bases unmatched to any gene: 5. In DNA form, the CDR3 reads TGTGCCATCAGCACCGGGACAGATGAAGCTTTCTTT. Translation gives CAISTGTDEAFF.

This chain joins TRBV19 and TRBJ1-5; D gene unclear. V dropped 8 bases and J dropped 3 bases, with 11 bases sitting between them. The CDR3 totals 13 residues. Germline assignment: CDR1 LNHDA and CDR2 SQIVND (reference sequence). The CDR3 sequence is CASLPGLNQPQHF. As DNA, the CDR3 is TGTGCCAGTCTTCCGGGCCTCAATCAGCCCCAGCATTTT.